This TCR beta chain originates from a study of blood T cell repertoires in COVID-19 (dated by TCRdb to about 2020). Study-wide context: Samples from collaborators originated in the United States, Italy and Spain and spanned both the acute and convalescent phases of COVID-19. Samples came from the ongoing ImmuneRACE study (first 160 participants) plus 1,254 subjects from 6 global collaborators. The repertoires were made available in a free public database intended to serve as a resource for research on the immune response to SARS-CoV-2. Where available, HLA class I and class II types were taken from metadata supplied by the sample provider and were not determined by assay-based typing. The material from the prospective study consisted of cDNA or gDNA derived from T cells, B-cell-depleted T cells, or PBMCs. The dataset comprised deeply sampled blood TCRbeta repertoires from subjects exposed to, actively infected with, or recovered from COVID-19. A de-identified subject ID, COVID-19 status, age in years and sex were almost always included in the sample metadata. Broad study findings and their caveats: How much clinical and demographic metadata was included differed by source and by participant, and the metadata was provided uncurated.

Only one count was recorded for this clone. What this receptor recognizes is not known. No base quality information exists; no much larger clone differs at one position. TCRbeta CDR3 regions were amplified from genomic DNA using the immunoSEQ Assay, a bias-controlled multiplex PCR. The authors processed their data as follows. The number of nucleated cells in each sample was estimated by amplification of reference gene primers within the assay. Sequence reads were collapsed and filtered to measure the absolute abundance of every unique TCRbeta CDR3 rearrangement. For each sample, productive Simpson clonality was calculated by taking the square root of Simpson's diversity index across productive rearrangements. TCRdb's version of the immuneACCESS table is confined to in-frame rearrangements and falls short of the full clone set. An unresolved V gene accounts for under half of the shortfall where checked; the remainder is of unknown origin. For V, J and clone size, that table is used; D and trimming come from the DNA. The table for this sample lists 120,000 to 150,000 clones; under 80% of them were counted only once. The biggest ten clones account for 3.5% to 4.5% of the sample.

CDR1 and CDR2, per the germline V gene, are SGHVS and FNYEAQ. Counted from cysteine to phenylalanine, this CDR3 has 15 amino acids. CDR3 DNA only is kept here, 45 bases in frame from base 1. The germline ends are 11 bases apart after V is trimmed by 5 bases and J by 0 bases. Each collaborating institution followed its own protocols to collect whole blood in K2EDTA tubes. For TCRbeta analysis, collaborators shipped samples in one of three forms: frozen whole blood, isolated PBMCs, or DNA extracted from either of those sample types. The chain is encoded by TRBV7-6 joined to TRBJ1-3; TRBD1 is a possible D gene, resting on 6 matching bases. What was sequenced was peripheral blood. The sequence came from a man aged 60-69 years with acute or convalescent COVID-19. The CDR3 region reads CASSGRGGSGNTIYF. The sequenced DNA is TGTGCCAGCAGCGGGCGAGGGGGCTCTGGAAACACCATATATTTT. The CDR3, completed at both ends by the reference TRBV7-6 and TRBJ1-3 genes, gives the full variable domain GAGVSQSPRYKVTKRGQDVALRCDPISGHVSLYWYRQALGQGPEFLTYFNYEAQQDKSGLPNDRFSAERPEGSISTLTIQRTEQRDSAMYRCASSGRGGSGNTIYFGEGSWLTVV.